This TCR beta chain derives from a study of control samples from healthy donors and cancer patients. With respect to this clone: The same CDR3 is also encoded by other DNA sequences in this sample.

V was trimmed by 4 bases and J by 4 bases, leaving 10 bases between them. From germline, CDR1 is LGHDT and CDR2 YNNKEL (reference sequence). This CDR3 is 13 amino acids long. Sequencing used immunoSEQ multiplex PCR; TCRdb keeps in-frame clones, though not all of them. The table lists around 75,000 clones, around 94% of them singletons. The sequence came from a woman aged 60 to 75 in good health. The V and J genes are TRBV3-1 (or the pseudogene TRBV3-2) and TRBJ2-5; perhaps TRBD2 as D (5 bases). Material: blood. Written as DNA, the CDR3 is TGTGCCAGCAGCCGGAGAGGAGGAGAGACCCAGTACTTC. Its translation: CASSRRGGETQYF.